These T cell receptor beta chains were read from a single sample in a study of control samples from healthy donors and cancer patients. Sequenced by immunoSEQ multiplex PCR; TCRdb stores in-frame clones only, minus some. The repertoire shows roughly 200,000 clones; the top ten hold more than 2%. The material sequenced was blood. Every receptor here comes from a woman aged 30 to 39 in good health. The CDR3 runs from the conserved cysteine through the conserved F or W. Each record gives: D gene, V gene, J gene, clone size, CDR3 DNA, CDR3 protein. D genes are given only for firm matches. Expanded clones are given a class, and other clones once, few, many or no size at all.

>TRBD2|TRBV25-1|TRBJ2-7|-
TGTGCCAGCAGTGACTCTAGCGGGGGGGAGTCCGAGCAGTACTTC
CASSDSSGGESEQYF
>-|TRBV7-2|TRBJ1-1|-
TGTGCCAGCAGCTCGCAGGGGAAGAGGATGAACACTGAAGCTTTCTTT
CASSSQGKRMNTEAFF
>-|TRBV14|TRBJ2-7|-
TGTGCCAGCAGCCAGCGTCCCGCATACGAGCAGTACTTC
CASSQRPAYEQYF
>-|TRBV4-1|TRBJ2-7|-
TGCGCCAGCAGCCAAGTCCAGGGGTCGACCTACGAGCAGTACTTC
CASSQVQGSTYEQYF
>TRBD1|TRBV10-3|TRBJ1-6|-
TGTGCCATCAACCCGACAGGGGGCGATTCACCCCTCCACTTT
CAINPTGGDSPLHF
>-|TRBV28|TRBJ1-2|-
TGTGCCAGCAGTTCCCCGATTTCGGGTTGGGGCTATGGCTACACCTTC
CASSSPISGWGYGYTF
>-|TRBV30|TRBJ2-1|-
TGTGCCTGGAGTGTTCTAACAGACAATGAGCAGTTCTTC
CAWSVLTDNEQFF
>TRBD1|TRBV5-4|TRBJ1-1|-
TGTGCCAGCAGCCCGGACAGGGGGTTGGGGAACACTGAAGCTTTCTTT
CASSPDRGLGNTEAFF
>-|TRBV30|TRBJ1-4|-
TGTGCCTGGAGTGTAGGTGAAAAACTGTTTTTT
CAWSVGEKLFF
>-|TRBV5-5|TRBJ1-2|-
TGTGCCAGCAGCTGGAACAAAGGATATGGCTACACCTTC
CASSWNKGYGYTF
>-|TRBV3-1/TRBV3-2|TRBJ1-5|-
TGTGCCAGCAGCCATGGCAATCAGCCCCAGCATTTT
CASSHGNQPQHF
>-|TRBV19|TRBJ1-2|-
TGTGCCAGTAGGGACAGTAACTATGGCTACACCTTC
CASRDSNYGYTF
>-|TRBV27|TRBJ1-5|-
TGTGCCAGCATCAGGGGCTCTCAGCCCCAGCATTTT
CASIRGSQPQHF
>TRBD1|TRBV4-2|TRBJ2-3|-
TGTGCCAGCAGCCAGCAGGGGGCCGGGACAGATACGCAGTATTTT
CASSQQGAGTDTQYF
>-|TRBV3-1/TRBV3-2|TRBJ2-5|-
TGTGCCAGCAGCCAAGGGGCAGTAAGGGAGACCCAGTACTTC
CASSQGAVRETQYF
>-|TRBV12-3/TRBV12-4|TRBJ1-2|-
TGTGCCAGCAGAAGGGACGGGAACTATGGCTACACCTTC
CASRRDGNYGYTF
>-|TRBV7-2|TRBJ1-5|-
TGTGCCAGCAGCCGGGAGGGCAATCAGCCCCAGCATTTT
CASSREGNQPQHF
>-|TRBV5-1|TRBJ2-1|-
TGCGCCAGCAGCTTGGTGAGCCGACAGGGAGGTTTTAATGAGCAGTTCTTC
CASSLVSRQGGFNEQFF
>-|TRBV4-2|TRBJ2-2|-
TGTGCCAGCAGCCAAGGAATGGGGGACACCGGGGAGCTGTTTTTT
CASSQGMGDTGELFF
>TRBD1|TRBV7-2|TRBJ1-6|-
TGTGCCAGCAGCTCAACGGACAGGGGGCGAACTTCACCCCTCCACTTT
CASSSTDRGRTSPLHF
>TRBD2|TRBV7-9|TRBJ2-5|-
TGTGCCAGCAGCCCCGGACTAGCGTTGAGGGACCAAGAGACCCAGTACTTC
CASSPGLALRDQETQYF
>-|TRBV12-3/TRBV12-4|TRBJ2-7|-
TGTGCCAGCAGTTCCCCCTACGAGCAGTACTTC
CASSSPYEQYF
>-|TRBV6-5|TRBJ1-6|-
TGTGCCAGCAGTTACTCCCGAGGGGGGGCCAAACCACCCCTCCACTTT
CASSYSRGGAKPPLHF
>TRBD2|TRBV5-8|TRBJ2-7|-
TGTGCCAGCAGCTGGGGGACTAGCGGGGGGCCGACTTGGACTTACGAGCAGTACTTC
CASSWGTSGGPTWTYEQYF
>-|TRBV7-9|TRBJ1-5|-
TGTGCCAGCAGTATACAGGGTAGCAATCAGCCCCAGCATTTT
CASSIQGSNQPQHF
>-|TRBV6-5|TRBJ1-6|-
TGTGCCAGCACTCCACCCGGACCATCCCATACACCCCTCCACTTT
CASTPPGPSHTPLHF
>-|TRBV28|TRBJ1-4|-
TGTGCCAGCAGTTTCTACACCAGGGGAGCAACTAATGAAAAACTGTTTTTT
CASSFYTRGATNEKLFF
>-|TRBV6-5|TRBJ2-7|-
TGTGCCAGCAGTCCGGGTGGCGAGCAGTACTTC
CASSPGGEQYF
>-|TRBV6-2/TRBV6-3|TRBJ1-5|-
TGTGCCAGCAGTTACGGGCAGCAGCCCCAGCATTTT
CASSYGQQPQHF
>TRBD1|TRBV10-3|TRBJ2-1|-
TGTGCCATCAGTCCACGGGACAGGGCTTACAATGAGCAGTTCTTC
CAISPRDRAYNEQFF
>-|TRBV24-1|TRBJ2-3|-
TGTGCCACCTCGGGTGGATATAGCACAGATACGCAGTATTTT
CATSGGYSTDTQYF
>TRBD1|TRBV6-4|TRBJ2-3|-
TGTGCCAGCAGTAACACAGGGGAAGCAGATACGCAGTATTTT
CASSNTGEADTQYF
>-|TRBV10-1|TRBJ1-1|-
TGCGCCAGCAGTGCTCAGGGGAACACTGAAGCTTTCTTT
CASSAQGNTEAFF
>-|TRBV6-6|TRBJ1-5|-
TGTGCCAGCAGTTACGGGACGGGGGCAAGCAATCAGCCCCAGCATTTT
CASSYGTGASNQPQHF
>-|TRBV27|TRBJ1-1|-
TGTGCCAGCAGTTTCCGACAGAACACTGAAGCTTTCTTT
CASSFRQNTEAFF
>-|TRBV11-2|TRBJ2-1|-
TGTGCCAGCAGCTTAGGGGGCGTCCCGCTTTTGTTCTTC
CASSLGGVPLLFF
>-|TRBV29-1|TRBJ1-5|-
TGCAGCGTTCTGGTGCAGGGCAGCAATCAGCCCCAGCATTTT
CSVLVQGSNQPQHF
>-|TRBV19|TRBJ2-2|medium-sized
TGTGCCAGTAGTATCTGGCAGACGAACACCGGGGAGCTGTTTTTT
CASSIWQTNTGELFF
>-|TRBV11-1|TRBJ1-2|-
TGTGCCAGCAGCCCGACGCCCCAGCGTGACCATGGCTACACCTTC
CASSPTPQRDHGYTF
>-|TRBV27|TRBJ1-2|-
TGTGCCAGCAGTTTAGGGGGGCCCGCCTATGGCTACACCTTC
CASSLGGPAYGYTF
>TRBD2|TRBV11-3|TRBJ2-2|-
TGTGCCACCAGCGGGGCCACCGGGGAGCTGTTTTTT
CATSGATGELFF
>TRBD1|TRBV7-8|TRBJ1-6|-
TGTGCCAGCAGCTCCTGGGAGGACAGGGGGCGAGGCTCCTATAATTCACCCCTCCACTTT
CASSSWEDRGRGSYNSPLHF
>TRBD2|TRBV5-6|TRBJ2-1|-
TGTGCCAGCAGCCTCACGGGGGGGCTTCGGGACAATGAGCAGTTCTTC
CASSLTGGLRDNEQFF
>-|TRBV6-5|TRBJ2-7|-
TGTGCCAGCAGTTACTCGGCAGACAATACCTACGAGCAGTACTTC
CASSYSADNTYEQYF
>-|TRBV6-4|TRBJ2-2|-
TGTGCCAGCAGTGAAGGGGACACCGGGGAGCTGTTTTTT
CASSEGDTGELFF
>TRBD1|TRBV7-9|TRBJ1-2|-
TGTGCCAGCAGCGATCCGGGACAGGGGCGCTATGGCTACACCTTC
CASSDPGQGRYGYTF
>-|TRBV27|TRBJ2-2|-
TGTGCCAGCAGTTTATTGGCCACCGGGGAGCTGTTTTTT
CASSLLATGELFF
>TRBD1|TRBV28|TRBJ2-7|-
TGTGCCAGCAGTTTAATGCGAGGGACAGGGTCATCAAGGTACTTC
CASSLMRGTGSSRYF